Sequencing of this T cell receptor (beta chain) was carried out in a study of blood T cell repertoires in COVID-19. Some clones are missing from TCRdb's copy, which holds only in-frame ones; the method was immunoSEQ multiplex PCR. The sample has 150,000 to 200,000 clones, 85% to 90% seen once. Germline V lookup: CDR1 LNHDA, CDR2 SQIVND (reference sequence). The V and J ends lost 7 bases and 9 bases, in that order; junction bases with no gene match: 12. This CDR3 region has 15 residues. The receptor was isolated from a woman between 18 and 29 years old who had recovered from COVID-19. The gene calls are TRBV19 and TRBJ2-1; 10 positions match TRBD2. Sequences were obtained from peripheral blood. This CDR3 reads CASNPTSGSLGEQFF. For the CDR3, the DNA is TGTGCCAGTAACCCGACTAGCGGGTCCCTAGGTGAGCAGTTCTTC. Full variable domain (rest looked up from reference TRBV19 and TRBJ2-1): DGGITQSPKYLFRKEGQNVTLSCEQNLNHDAMYWYRQDPGQGLRLIYYSQIVNDFQKGDIAEGYSVSREKKESFPLTVTSAQKNPTAFYLCASNPTSGSLGEQFFGPGTRLTVL.